This T cell receptor (beta chain) was identified during a study of immune characterization of retroperitoneal liposarcoma. This clonotype ranks as medium-sized. TCRdb reanalysed the PCR reads using MiXCR and keeps one entry per CDR3 protein. The data hold roughly 8,000 distinct CDR3 sequences, with roughly 30% observed a single time. The sequence was obtained from a male donor with retroperitoneal liposarcoma. Sequencing was carried out using blood.

DNA of the CDR3: TGTGCTAGTGGTTCCCCGACGCCTAGCGGTTACAATGAGCAGTTCTTC. This sequence encodes CASGSPTPSGYNEQFF. The chain uses TRBV12-5 and TRBJ2-1; TRBD2 matches at 7 bases. Looked up from germline, CDR1 is LGHNT and CDR2 is FRNRAP. V was clipped by 4 bases and J by 4 bases; unmatched bases: 10. This CDR3 has 16 residues.